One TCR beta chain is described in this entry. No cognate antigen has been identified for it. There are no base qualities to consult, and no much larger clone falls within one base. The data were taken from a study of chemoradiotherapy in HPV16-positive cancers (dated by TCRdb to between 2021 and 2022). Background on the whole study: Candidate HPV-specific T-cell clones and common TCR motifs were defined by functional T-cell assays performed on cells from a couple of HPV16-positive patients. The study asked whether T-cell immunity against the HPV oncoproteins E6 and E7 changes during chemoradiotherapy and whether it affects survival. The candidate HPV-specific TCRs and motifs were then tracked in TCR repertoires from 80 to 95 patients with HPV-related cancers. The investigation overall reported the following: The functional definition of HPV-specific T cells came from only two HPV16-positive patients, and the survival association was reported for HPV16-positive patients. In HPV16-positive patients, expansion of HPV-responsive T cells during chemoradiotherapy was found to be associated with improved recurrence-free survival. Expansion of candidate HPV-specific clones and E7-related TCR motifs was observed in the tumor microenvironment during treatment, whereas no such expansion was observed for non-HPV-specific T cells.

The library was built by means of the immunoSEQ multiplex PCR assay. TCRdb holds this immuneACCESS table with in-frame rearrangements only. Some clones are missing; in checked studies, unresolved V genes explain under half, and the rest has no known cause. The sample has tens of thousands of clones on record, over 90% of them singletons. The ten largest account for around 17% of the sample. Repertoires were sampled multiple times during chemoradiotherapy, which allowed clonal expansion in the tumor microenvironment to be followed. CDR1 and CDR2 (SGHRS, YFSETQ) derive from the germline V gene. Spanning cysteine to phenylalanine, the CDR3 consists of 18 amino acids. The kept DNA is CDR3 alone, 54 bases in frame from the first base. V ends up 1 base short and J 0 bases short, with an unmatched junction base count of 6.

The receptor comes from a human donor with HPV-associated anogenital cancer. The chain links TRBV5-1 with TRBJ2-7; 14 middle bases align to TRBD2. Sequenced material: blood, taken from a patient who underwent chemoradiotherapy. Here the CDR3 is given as CASSLQGLAGESSYEQYF. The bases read TGCGCCAGCAGCTTGCAGGGACTAGCGGGAGAGTCCTCCTACGAGCAGTACTTC.